A single sample is the source of the 20 T cell receptor beta chains below, sequenced in a study of shared clonotypes between healthy human individuals. Repertoires were generated with immunoSEQ multiplex PCR, while TCRdb's copy carries only in-frame clones and drops some. The table includes about 1.1 million clones, around three quarters detected once. Sequencing was performed on memory CD4+ T cells from PBMCs. Subset indicated: CD45RA-negative fraction. Source of these receptors: a man younger than 30 in good health. Some clones in this sample may be carry-over from other donors' samples.

The chain is built from TRBV4-2 and TRBJ1-5, with D possibly TRBD1 on 5 matching bases. Between the trimmed V and J ends, which lost 1 base and 7 bases, there was a span of 17 bases. This CDR3 has 16 amino acids. Germline lookup yields CDR1 LGHNA and CDR2 YNFKEQ. CDR3 in amino acids: CASSQGDRDFGQPQHF. The CDR3 DNA sequence: TGTGCCAGCAGCCAAGGGGATCGGGACTTCGGGCAGCCCCAGCATTTT.

This rearrangement joins TRBV4-2 to TRBJ2-3; tentatively, D is TRBD2 (6 bases). The germline V gene has CDR1 LGHNA and CDR2 YNFKEQ. The CDR3 runs to 14 residues. V lost 6 bases and J 6 bases, leaving 16 bases between the germline ends. CDR3 residues: CASSSGGILDTQYF. Here the CDR3 DNA reads TGTGCCAGCAGTTCGGGCGGGATTTTGGATACGCAGTATTTT.

The J gene is TRBJ1-4, the V gene TRBV2; D may be TRBD1 (5 bases). V was shortened by 6 bases and J by 0 bases, with 14 bases between the two germline ends. The CDR3 has 16 residues. Germline CDR1 SNHLY, CDR2 FYNNEI. CDR3 region: CASRTRAGATNEKLFF. The CDR3 DNA is TGTGCCAGCAGAACCAGAGCGGGGGCAACTAATGAAAAACTGTTTTTT.

About this clone: The identical CDR3 is also encoded by other nucleotide sequences in the sample. The gene calls are TRBV5-1 and TRBJ1-4; no firm D call. Trimming removed 0 bases from V and 4 bases from J, with 10 bases in between. This CDR3 has 15 residues. The germline gives CDR1 SGHRS, CDR2 YFSETQ. This CDR3 is CASSLALGDNEKLFF. The DNA of the CDR3 is TGCGCCAGCAGCTTGGCTCTGGGAGATAATGAAAAACTGTTTTTT.

This clone was recorded only once. The chain employs TRBV6-5 and TRBJ2-2; maybe TRBD2 (5 bases). V lost 6 bases and J 4 bases, leaving 9 bases between the germline ends. Germline V gene lookup returns CDR1 MNHEY and CDR2 SVGAGI. CDR3 size: 13 residues. DNA for the CDR3: TGTGCCAGCAGGGCGGGCTTCACCGGGGAGCTGTTTTTT. It is translated as CASRAGFTGELFF.

V usage is TRBV9 and J usage is TRBJ2-1; unclear D gene. Germline loops: CDR1 SGDLS, CDR2 YYNGEE. The CDR3 is 14 amino acids. V gave up 4 bases and J gave up 8 bases, with 16 bases separating them. The CDR3 DNA is TGTGCCAGCAGCTCCCGCCCATCTTGGGATGAGCAGTTCTTC. Its translation: CASSSRPSWDEQFF. Full variable domain (missing parts from reference TRBV9 and TRBJ2-1): DSGVTQTPKHLITATGQRVTLRCSPRSGDLSVYWYQQSLDQGLQFLIQYYNGEERAKGNILERFSAQQFPDLHSELNLSSLELGDSALYFCASSSRPSWDEQFFGPGTRLTVL.

V usage is TRBV7-5 and J usage is TRBJ1-2. TRBV7-5 is listed as a pseudogene. The CDR3 is 10 residues long. The CDR3: CVRRGYGYTF. As DNA, the CDR3 is TGTGTCAGAAGGGGCTATGGCTACACCTTC.

Concerning this clone: The same CDR3 also results from other DNA sequences found in this sample. The chain employs TRBV29-1 and TRBJ1-1; D is unresolved. Germline assignment: CDR1 SQVTM and CDR2 ANQGSEA. V gave up 4 bases and J gave up 2 bases, with 8 bases separating them. The CDR3 loop spans 12 amino acids. CDR3 amino acids: CSVGGLNTEAFF. In DNA form, the CDR3 reads TGCAGCGTTGGGGGTTTAAACACTGAAGCTTTCTTT. Full variable domain (remainder filled in from reference TRBV29-1 and TRBJ1-1): SAVISQKPSRDICQRGTSLTIQCQVDSQVTMMFWYRQQPGQSLTLIATANQGSEATYESGFVIDKFPISRPNLTFSTLTVSNMSPEDSSIYLCSVGGLNTEAFFGQGTRLTVV.

The gene calls are TRBV6-1 and TRBJ1-2; 10 bases line up with TRBD1. The ends lost 6 bases at V and 8 bases at J; junction bases unmatched: 9. Per the germline V gene, CDR1 is MNHNS and CDR2 is SASEGT. CDR3 length: 14 residues. CDR3 coding DNA: TGTGCCAGCAGCCCTACCGGGACAGGGGTAGGCTACACCTTC. Translated: CASSPTGTGVGYTF.

This rearrangement joins TRBV19 to TRBJ2-3; TRBD2 might be the D (5 bases). V shed 4 bases and J shed 0 bases, with 11 bases lying between them. Germline V gene data show CDR1 as LNHDA and CDR2 as SQIVND (reference sequence). The CDR3 covers 15 residues. The CDR3 bases are TGTGCCAGTAGTAAAGGAGGTGCTAGCACAGATACGCAGTATTTT. It encodes CASSKGGASTDTQYF.

The chain joins TRBV7-6 to TRBJ2-1, with a tentative D call TRBD1 (5 bases). CDR1 and CDR2 from the germline V gene are SGHVS and FNYEAQ. CDR3 length: 15 residues. V gave up 2 bases and J gave up 2 bases, with 10 bases separating them. CDR3 region: CASSLLAGTYNEQFF. The CDR3 DNA reads as TGTGCCAGCAGCTTATTGGCAGGGACCTACAATGAGCAGTTCTTC.

In DNA form, the CDR3 reads TGTGCCAGCACCAGAAGAAGCACAGATACGCAGTATTTT. Its protein product is CASTRRSTDTQYF. This chain links TRBV7-9 with TRBJ2-3; D gene unclear. Germline CDR1 reads SEHNR; CDR2 reads FQNEAQ (reference sequence). V was clipped by 7 bases and J by 0 bases, with 8 bases between them. This CDR3 has 13 residues.

The chain carries TRBV27 and TRBJ1-4; TRBD1 matches 11 bases. V lost 6 bases to trimming and J lost 7 bases; unmatched junction nucleotides: 13. The CDR3 consists of 17 residues. CDR1 is MNHEY, CDR2 SMNVEV, per germline (reference sequence). This chain's CDR3 is CASRPLPPGQGGEKLFF. The CDR3 region has the DNA TGTGCCAGCAGACCTCTCCCTCCGGGACAGGGGGGTGAAAAACTGTTTTTT. The full variable domain, with the rest looked up from reference TRBV27 and TRBJ1-4, is EAQVTQNPRYLITVTGKKLTVTCSQNMNHEYMSWYRQDPGLGLRQIYYSMNVEVTDKGDVPEGYKVSRKEKRNFPLILESPSPNQTSLYFCASRPLPPGQGGEKLFFGSGTQLSVL.

The rearrangement links TRBV5-1 to TRBJ1-2; D may be TRBD1 (6 bases). Trimming took off 5 bases at V and 4 bases at J, with 12 bases between the two ends. Germline CDR1 and CDR2: SGHRS and YFSETQ. The CDR3 runs 13 residues. CDR3 sequence reads: CASRRTGLYGYTF. The CDR3 DNA reads as TGCGCCAGCAGGAGAACAGGGCTCTATGGCTACACCTTC. The full variable domain, completed using reference TRBV5-1 and TRBJ1-2, is KAGVTQTPRYLIKTRGQQVTLSCSPISGHRSVSWYQQTPGQGLQFLFEYFSETQRNKGNFPGRFSGRQFSNSRSEMNVSTLELGDSALYLCASRRTGLYGYTFGSGTRLTVV.

The count of this clone is one. The rearrangement joins TRBV28 to TRBJ2-5; D is undetermined. Germline V gene sequence: CDR1 MDHEN, CDR2 SYDVKM. V gave up 5 bases and J gave up 4 bases, with 8 bases separating them. This CDR3 region has 12 residues. DNA for the CDR3: TGTGCCAGCAGTAGTCTAACAGAGACCCAGTACTTC. It yields the protein CASSSLTETQYF.

In DNA, the CDR3 is TGTGCCAGCAGTGAAGAGGCAGGGGCGGAGGGCTACACCTTC. As protein: CASSEEAGAEGYTF. The chain recombines TRBV6-1 with TRBJ1-2; perhaps TRBD1 as D (6 bases). Looked up from germline, CDR1 is MNHNS and CDR2 is SASEGT. V was shortened by 1 base and J by 8 bases, with 14 bases between the two germline ends. This CDR3 spans 14 amino acids.

This clone was found once. This chain joins TRBV11-1 and TRBJ1-2; the D is unclear. CDR1 and CDR2 (germline): SGHAT, FQDESV (reference sequence). With 1 base removed from V and 4 bases from J, the gap between germline ends came to 10 bases. The CDR3 has 14 residues. The DNA for the CDR3 is TGTGCCAGCAGCTTAGGCCGGAGCTCCTATGGCTACACCTTC. This codes for CASSLGRSSYGYTF.

The chain is built from TRBV7-3 and TRBJ2-7; D is perhaps TRBD1 (6 bases). The V end lost 5 bases, the J end lost 9 bases, and 26 bases lay between the germline ends. This CDR3 is built from 16 residues. Germline V CDR1 and CDR2: SGHTA, FQGTGA. CDR3 in amino acids: CASSPTGTQALSGQYF. For the CDR3, the DNA is TGTGCCAGCAGCCCAACAGGGACCCAAGCCCTAAGCGGGCAGTACTTC.

This clone was seen once. The chain combines TRBV2 with TRBJ2-7; 10 positions agree with TRBD1. Looked up from germline, CDR1 is SNHLY and CDR2 is FYNNEI. CDR3 length: 14 amino acids. Trimming took 5 bases from V and 5 from J; bases not matched to a gene: 6. The CDR3 nucleotides are TGTGCCAGCAGTTGGGACAGGGGTGGTAACGAGCAGTACTTC. The encoded protein is CASSWDRGGNEQYF.

The chain uses TRBV6-4 and TRBJ2-3; D gene unclear. Trimming removed 6 bases at V and 0 bases at J, with 4 bases between. Germline V CDR1 and CDR2: MRHNA, SNTAGT. This CDR3 has 12 amino acids. The DNA of the CDR3 is TGTGCCAGCAGCCGGAGCACAGATACGCAGTATTTT. It encodes CASSRSTDTQYF.